Below are 11 T cell receptor beta chains sequenced from a single sample in a study of spatial heterogeneity in lung cancer. MiXCR was run by TCRdb on the 5' RACE reads, yielding one entry per CDR3 protein. The table has roughly 26,000 distinct CDR3 sequences, approximately 5.6% seen once. Sample time point: blood at routine non-recurrence follow-up after resection. Whole RNA was taken from tumor, nontumor lung or frozen PBMC; it was then sequenced unsorted. Sequenced material: PBMCs, taken at follow-up. These receptors were taken from a male donor with early-stage non-small cell lung cancer.

This chain joins TRBV15 and TRBJ2-5; maybe TRBD2 (6 bases). With 0 bases removed from V and 4 bases from J, the gap between germline ends came to 15 bases. This CDR3 spans 16 amino acids. Germline V CDR1 and CDR2: LNHNV, YYDKDF (reference sequence). Here the CDR3 DNA reads TGTGCCACCAGCAGAGATCCGGCGGGGAAGCGAGAGACCCAGTACTTC. This codes for CATSRDPAGKRETQYF. Supplemented by reference TRBV15 and TRBJ2-5, the full variable domain reads DAMVIQNPRYQVTQFGKPVTLSCSQTLNHNVMYWYQQKSSQAPKLLFHYYDKDFNNEADTPDNFQSRRPNTSFCFLDIRSPGLGDTAMYLCATSRDPAGKRETQYFGPGTRLLVL.

This clonotype was observed a few times. The chain employs TRBV2 and TRBJ2-1, with 7 bases aligning to TRBD1. The length of the CDR3 is 16 residues. J lost 0 bases, V lost 4 bases, and 6 bases had no gene match. The germline V gene has CDR1 SNHLY and CDR2 FYNNEI. CDR3 sequence (DNA): TGTGCCAGCAGTGCCCGACAGGGAAACTCCTACAATGAGCAGTTCTTC. It is translated as CASSARQGNSYNEQFF.

The table lists this clonotype with a few counts. The chain is built from TRBV2 and TRBJ2-7; D might be TRBD1 (6 bases). From germline, CDR1 is SNHLY and CDR2 FYNNEI. V was clipped by 6 bases and J by 2 bases, with 8 bases between them. This CDR3 region has 12 residues. The CDR3 loop is CASSRGPYEQYF. CDR3 in DNA: TGTGCCAGCAGCAGGGGCCCCTACGAGCAGTACTTC. The whole variable domain, remainder taken from reference TRBV2 and TRBJ2-7, is EPEVTQTPSHQVTQMGQEVILRCVPISNHLYFYWYRQILGQKVEFLVSFYNNEISEKSEIFDDQFSVERPDGSNFTLKIRSTKLEDSAMYFCASSRGPYEQYFGPGTRLTVT.

This clonotype was counted between two and nine times. V is TRBV5-1 and J is TRBJ2-3; 7 positions agree with TRBD2. The length of the CDR3 is 16 residues. The germline V gene encodes CDR1 SGHRS and CDR2 YFSETQ. V shed 4 bases and J 1 base; nucleotides not matched to a gene: 9. Written as DNA, the CDR3 is TGCGCCAGCAGCACCGGCGGGGGACTGGGCACAGATACGCAGTATTTT. This sequence encodes CASSTGGGLGTDTQYF.

Comment on this clonotype: This could be a read error, since a much larger clone is one nucleotide away. This chain joins TRBV10-3 and TRBJ1-6, with TRBD1 matching 7 bases. Germline V gene data show CDR1 as ENHRY and CDR2 as SYGVKD. This CDR3 is 14 amino acids long. Here the CDR3 reads CAIRGTDYNSALHF. In DNA, the CDR3 is TGTGCCATCAGGGGGACAGACTATAATTCAGCCCTCCACTTT.

At least ten counts were recorded for this clonotype. Compared with germline, one end of the junction differs, possibly owing to a read error. The V call is TRBV27, the J call TRBJ2-2; possible D gene TRBD2, 6 bases. The CDR3 contains 16 residues. The V gene's germline CDR1 is MNHEY and CDR2 SMNVEV (reference sequence). This CDR3 is CASSLSSGVRVGELFF. CDR3 nucleotides: TGTGCCAGCAGTTTATCGTCGGGAGTGAGGGTCGGGGAGCTGTTCTTT.

This clonotype was detected ten times or more. The chain recombines TRBV5-1 with TRBJ2-5; the D gene is possibly TRBD2 (6 bases). Between the trimmed V and J ends, which lost 0 bases and 5 bases, there was a span of 8 bases. Germline CDR1 reads SGHRS; CDR2 reads YFSETQ. CDR3 length: 13 residues. CDR3 nucleotide sequence: TGCGCCAGCAGCTTGGAAGGAGGGGAGACCCAGTACTTC. It yields the protein CASSLEGGETQYF.

The rearrangement links TRBV20-1 to TRBJ2-4; possible D gene TRBD2, 6 bases. Germline V lookup: CDR1 DFQATT, CDR2 SNEGSKA (reference sequence). Trimming took 6 bases from V and 8 from J, leaving 20 bases between them. The CDR3 runs to 14 residues. The CDR3 DNA reads as TGCAGTGCGCGGGAAATACAAAGCCAGGACATTCAGTACTTC. This encodes CSAREIQSQDIQYF.

To note about this clonotype: Being one base from a much bigger clone, this may be a read error. The rearrangement uses TRBV10-3 and TRBJ2-1; maybe TRBD2 (5 bases). Germline V lookup: CDR1 ENHRY, CDR2 SYGVKD. The CDR3 extends over 12 amino acids. CDR3 nucleotide sequence: TGTGCCATCATGAAGGGTGCGGGTGAGCAGTTGTTC. As protein: CAIMKGAGEQLF.

This clonotype was recorded at least ten times. The genes are TRBV3-1 and TRBJ2-1; 8 nucleotides line up with TRBD2. V was clipped by 2 bases and J by 5 bases; unmatched bases: 2. Germline CDR1 reads LGHDT; CDR2 reads YNNKEL (reference sequence). The CDR3 covers 14 residues. The CDR3: CASSQQRGHNEQFF. The CDR3 DNA follows: TGTGCCAGCAGCCAACAGCGGGGGCACAATGAGCAGTTCTTC.

This clonotype was recorded at least ten times. The chain links TRBV12-2 to TRBJ2-6; TRBD1, as called in the table, went unchecked against the DNA. TRBV12-2 is shown as a pseudogene. This CDR3 comprises 18 residues. The CDR3 protein is CASRLEGQRSSGANVLTF. In nucleotides, the CDR3 is TGTGCAAGTCGCTTAGAGGGACAGCGCAGCTCTGGGGCCAACGTCCTGACTTTC.